These 24 T cell receptor beta chains share one sample of origin, sequenced in a study of molecular identifiers for immune sequencing clone quantification. One entry per CDR3 protein results from TCRdb running MiXCR on the PCR reads. The repertoire holds about 100,000 distinct CDR3 sequences, 36% seen once, with approximately 3.8% in the top ten. The sequenced material came from naive CD8+ T cells from blood, with Jurkat cell RNA spiked in. Subset given: FACS-sorted CD8+CD4-CCR7+CD45RA+ naive T cells. These receptor sequences come from a human donor in good health. Some libraries in this study had Jurkat cell RNA spiked in.

Note on this clonotype: A much more abundant neighbour one base away suggests this may be a read error. The chain recombines TRBV7-2 with TRBJ2-7; 8 bases agree with TRBD2. Germline V CDR1 and CDR2: SGHTA, FQGNSA. The CDR3 totals 14 residues. V trimming: 5 bases; J trimming: 5 bases; junction bases outside the gene matches: 8. The CDR3 bases are TGTGCCAGCAGCGCCGGGACTAGGGATGACGAGCAGTACTTC. Its protein product is CASSAGTRDDEQYF.

This clonotype was detected only a few times. The rearrangement links TRBV5-1 to TRBJ1-5; D is unclear. Germline lookup yields CDR1 SGHRS and CDR2 YFSETQ. The V end lost 0 bases, the J end lost 5 bases, and 9 bases lay between the germline ends. CDR3 length: 14 amino acids. The chain's CDR3 is CASSLASVDQPQHF. The CDR3 nucleotides read TGCGCCAGCAGCTTGGCCTCGGTCGATCAGCCCCAGCATTTT. Together with reference TRBV5-1 and TRBJ1-5, the CDR3 gives the full variable domain: KAGVTQTPRYLIKTRGQQVTLSCSPISGHRSVSWYQQTPGQGLQFLFEYFSETQRNKGNFPGRFSGRQFSNSRSEMNVSTLELGDSALYLCASSLASVDQPQHFGDGTRLSIL.

The table lists this clonotype with a few counts. The chain carries TRBV2 and TRBJ2-7; 11 bases fit TRBD1. Germline lookup yields CDR1 SNHLY and CDR2 FYNNEI. This CDR3 has 14 amino acids. The ends lost 1 base at V and 5 bases at J; junction bases unmatched: 1. Here the CDR3 reads CASSEGTGGHEQYF. CDR3 nucleotides: TGTGCCAGCAGTGAAGGGACAGGGGGCCACGAGCAGTACTTC.

This clonotype was seen a few times. An end of the junction does not agree with germline; a read error may underlie this. The genes are TRBV7-7 and TRBJ2-2; 9 bases fit TRBD1. Germline V gene lookup returns CDR1 SSHAT and CDR2 FNYEAQ (reference sequence). The CDR3 length is 20 residues. CDR3 nucleotide sequence: TGTGCCAGCAGCTTCTTACAACAAGAGACCGGGACAGGGAACACCGGGGAGCTGATTTTT. It specifies CASSFLQQETGTGNTGELIF.

This clonotype has only a few counts. The rearrangement joins TRBV19 to TRBJ2-7; D is unclear. V was cut by 3 bases and J by 5 bases, with 14 bases left in between. The CDR3 sequence is 14 residues long. CDR1 and CDR2 from the germline V gene are LNHDA and SQIVND (reference sequence). DNA of the CDR3: TGTGCCAGTAGTATGATTGGTACGGTGAACGAGCAGTACTTC. Protein product: CASSMIGTVNEQYF.

This clonotype was found a few times. The V and J genes are TRBV6-5 and TRBJ1-5; 8 bases line up with TRBD1. CDR1 is MNHEY and CDR2 is SVGAGI in the germline V gene. The CDR3 length is 16 residues. V was pared by 6 bases and J by 0 bases, with 7 bases of the junction left unmatched. The CDR3 region is CASSRTGPYSNQPQHF. Written as DNA, the CDR3 is TGTGCCAGCAGCCGGACAGGGCCGTATAGCAATCAGCCCCAGCATTTT.

The rearrangement links TRBV25-1 to TRBJ2-2; TRBD2 is a possible D gene (6 bases). There are 13 residues in the CDR3. The V gene's germline CDR1 is MGHDK and CDR2 SYGVNS. Between the trimmed V and J ends, which lost 8 bases and 0 bases, there was a span of 7 bases. CDR3 loop: CASRETNTGELFF. The CDR3 DNA is TGTGCCAGCCGGGAGACGAACACCGGGGAGCTGTTTTTT.

V gene TRBV3-2 combines with J gene TRBJ2-3; the table's D call TRBD2 went unverified against the DNA. TRBV3-2 is a documented pseudogene. The CDR3 spans 21 residues. The CDR3 loop is CASSPPILLAGDTPSTDTQYF. The DNA for the CDR3 is TGTGCCAGCAGCCCTCCAATTCTCCTAGCGGGCGATACACCTAGCACAGATACGCAGTATTTT.

In regard to this clonotype: The junction departs from the called germline gene at one end, perhaps through a read error. V usage is TRBV13 and J usage is TRBJ1-3; the match to TRBD1 covers 7 bases. The CDR3 contains 14 residues. The V gene's germline CDR1 is PRHDT and CDR2 FYEKMQ (reference sequence). CDR3 sequence reads: CASSVGTDGNTIYF. The CDR3 nucleotides read TGTGCCAGCAGCGTAGGGACAGACGGAAACACCATATATTTT.

This clonotype has at least ten counts. The CDR3 loop is CASSQEPTEAFF. The CDR3 coding sequence is TGTGCCAGCAGCCAAGAACCCACTGAAGCTTTCTTT. This sequence joins TRBV14 and TRBJ1-1; no clear D gene. The CDR3 is 12 amino acids. Germline V gene data show CDR1 as SGHDN and CDR2 as FVKESK. Trimming shortened V by 0 bases and J by 4 bases, and 3 bases separated the two germline ends.

A few counts support this clonotype. The chain has TRBV18 and TRBJ1-1; no firm D call. The CDR3 covers 15 residues. V was cut by 2 bases and J by 0 bases, with 10 bases left in between. Germline V CDR1 and CDR2: KGHSH, LQKENI. The CDR3 bases are TGTGCCAGCTCACCAGGTAGAGAGATGAACACTGAAGCTTTCTTT. This encodes CASSPGREMNTEAFF.

Concerning this clonotype: A much larger clone is a single base away; this may be a read error. The rearrangement uses TRBV5-6 and TRBJ1-1; 7 bases line up with TRBD1. Germline trimming cut 3 bases from V and 7 bases from J; bases unmatched to any gene: 3. CDR1 is SGHDT and CDR2 is YYEEEE in the germline V gene. CDR3 length: 12 amino acids. CDR3 loop: CASSYGTDEAFF. The CDR3 nucleotides read TGTGCCAGCAGCTACGGGACAGATGAAGCTTTCTTT.

As to this clonotype: This may be a read error, as it is one base from a much larger clone. J is TRBJ2-1 and V is TRBV5-6; no firm D call. The CDR3 consists of 12 residues. The V gene lost 0 bases and the J gene lost 16 bases, with 14 bases spanning the gap. Germline V gives CDR1 SGHDT, CDR2 YYEEEE. The CDR3 DNA reads TGTGCCAGCAGCTTGGACCCCCAGAGCACCTTCTTC. Protein: CASSLDPQSTFF.

The chain combines TRBV12-3 or TRBV12-4 with TRBJ2-5; D perhaps matches TRBD2 (6 bases). Trimming took off 3 bases at V and 5 bases at J, with 10 bases between the two ends. CDR3 length: 13 amino acids. The CDR3 is CASSLRRVETQYF. CDR3 DNA sequence: TGTGCCAGCAGTTTGAGGAGGGTTGAGACCCAGTACTTC.

A word on this clonotype: A much larger clone sits a single nucleotide away, making a read error possible. J is TRBJ2-3 and V is TRBV28; D assignment may be TRBD1 or TRBD2 (5 bases each). Germline CDR1 reads MDHEN; CDR2 reads SYDVKM. The length of the CDR3 is 13 residues. The CDR3 sequence: CANSGPSTGTQYF. The CDR3 nucleotides read TGTGCCAACAGCGGACCTAGCACAGGTACGCAGTATTTT.

Concerning this clonotype: In this CDR3 the conserved last residue, phenylalanine or tryptophan, is missing, so a read error is likely. The chain is built from TRBV6-1 and TRBJ1-1; no reliable D call. The CDR3 contains 10 residues. Germline-derived CDR1 and CDR2 are MNHNS and SASEGT. Trimming took 2 bases from V and 11 from J, leaving 6 bases between them. In DNA, the CDR3 is TGTGCCAGCAGTGAAAGTTGGGCTTTCCTT. Its protein product is CASSESWAFL.

The chain employs TRBV9 and TRBJ2-1; D gene uncertain. The CDR3 sequence is 16 residues long. The V gene's germline CDR1 is SGDLS and CDR2 YYNGEE. Deletions cut 2 bases from V and 4 bases from J, with 16 bases between. DNA of the CDR3: TGTGCCAGCAGCGTTGCATCGGACCCTAGGTACAATGAGCAGTTCTTC. It codes for CASSVASDPRYNEQFF.

V is TRBV4-3 and J is TRBJ1-4; D not certain. CDR3 length equals 14 residues. The germline V gene encodes CDR1 LGHNA and CDR2 YSLEER. V shed 7 bases and J shed 10 bases, with 19 bases lying between them. The CDR3 DNA reads as TGCGCCAGCACCCCGTCCCCCGCTTCCGGAAAACTGTTTTTT. Translating it yields CASTPSPASGKLFF.

The rearrangement uses TRBV28 and TRBJ2-7; no definite D call. Trimming took off 7 bases at V and 2 bases at J, with 18 bases between the two ends. Germline V CDR1 and CDR2: MDHEN, SYDVKM. The CDR3 is made up of 15 amino acids. CDR3 sequence (DNA): TGTGCCAGCACCCTCTCCCCATCCCGAGCCTACGAGCAGTACTTC. This translates into CASTLSPSRAYEQYF.

This clonotype was counted at least ten times. The V and J genes are TRBV7-6 and TRBJ2-2; 10 bases agree with TRBD1. Germline V CDR1 and CDR2: SGHVS, FNYEAQ. The CDR3 spans 16 residues. V lost 8 bases and J lost 8; bases outside the gene matches: 14. The CDR3 DNA follows: TGTGCCAGCTCCAAACTGACAGGGGGCCTAGGAGGGGAGCTGTTTTTT. It codes for CASSKLTGGLGGELFF. Together with reference TRBV7-6 and TRBJ2-2, the CDR3 gives the full variable domain: GAGVSQSPRYKVTKRGQDVALRCDPISGHVSLYWYRQALGQGPEFLTYFNYEAQQDKSGLPNDRFSAERPEGSISTLTIQRTEQRDSAMYRCASSKLTGGLGGELFFGEGSRLTVL.

Details on this clonotype: This may be a read error, as it is one base from a much larger clone. Lacking the conserved final phenylalanine or tryptophan, this CDR3 likely reflects a read error. The chain has TRBV20-1 and TRBJ1-1; no reliable D call. CDR3 size: 14 residues. V dropped 0 bases and J dropped 11 bases, with 19 bases sitting between them. Germline CDR1 reads DFQATT; CDR2 reads SNEGSKA (reference sequence). This CDR3 reads CSARDNDNPVFAFS. The CDR3 region has the DNA TGCAGTGCTAGAGATAACGACAATCCCGTGTTTGCTTTCTCT.

This clonotype was observed a handful of times. CDR3: CASSFMPEAANEKLFF. The CDR3 nucleotides are TGTGCCAGCAGTTTTATGCCCGAGGCGGCTAATGAAAAACTGTTTTTT. The chain combines TRBV12-3 or TRBV12-4 with TRBJ1-4; no clear D gene. Trimming removed 3 bases from V and 3 bases from J, with 14 bases in between. This CDR3 has 16 amino acids.

There are many counts of this clonotype. The rearrangement uses TRBV20-1 and TRBJ2-7; D remains ambiguous. V was pared by 6 bases and J by 0 bases, with 12 bases between. Looked up from germline, CDR1 is DFQATT and CDR2 is SNEGSKA (reference sequence). This CDR3 spans 13 amino acids. For the CDR3, the DNA is TGCAGTGCCTCCCCCGGGCCCTCCTACGAGCAGTACTTC. This encodes CSASPGPSYEQYF.

About this clonotype itself: One end of the junction fails to match germline, which may point to a read error. This chain uses TRBV9 with TRBJ2-7; D might be TRBD1 (5 bases). There are 12 residues in the CDR3. Germline V gives CDR1 SGDLS, CDR2 YYNGEE. The CDR3 spells CASSGDSLERYF. As DNA, the CDR3 is TGTGCCAGCAGCGGAGACAGTCTCGAGCGGTACTTC.